Sequencing of this T cell receptor (beta chain) was carried out in a study of cytomegalovirus exposure and HLA in healthy donors. Study-wide results and limits: The investigators catalogued 150 to 200 TCR beta chains as cytomegalovirus-associated. The TCR clusters that emerged in the first cohort tended, a later analysis found, to co-occur in the 120 or so validation repertoires. In vitro assays verified that three CMV-associated chains recognized CMV antigens specifically. Using the classifier, cytomegalovirus status was reportedly diagnosed with high specificity and sensitivity.

About this clone: Its specificity is unknown.

Only in-frame clones appear in the TCRdb table, and some are missing; sequencing was by immunoSEQ multiplex PCR. The data contain approximately 270,000 clones, almost 90% of them seen just once; the ten biggest clones take up roughly 0.38%. V lost 0 bases and J lost 2; bases outside the gene matches: 3. The CDR3 covers 15 residues. CDR1 SGHRS and CDR2 YFSETQ come from the germline V gene. The source of this sequence is a woman aged 18-29 years in good health and CMV-seronegative. The V and J genes are TRBV5-1 and TRBJ2-3, with 7 positions matching TRBD2. Sequenced: PBMCs. CDR3 amino acids: CASSLELANTDTQYF. As DNA, the CDR3 is TGCGCCAGCAGCTTGGAACTAGCGAACACAGATACGCAGTATTTT.